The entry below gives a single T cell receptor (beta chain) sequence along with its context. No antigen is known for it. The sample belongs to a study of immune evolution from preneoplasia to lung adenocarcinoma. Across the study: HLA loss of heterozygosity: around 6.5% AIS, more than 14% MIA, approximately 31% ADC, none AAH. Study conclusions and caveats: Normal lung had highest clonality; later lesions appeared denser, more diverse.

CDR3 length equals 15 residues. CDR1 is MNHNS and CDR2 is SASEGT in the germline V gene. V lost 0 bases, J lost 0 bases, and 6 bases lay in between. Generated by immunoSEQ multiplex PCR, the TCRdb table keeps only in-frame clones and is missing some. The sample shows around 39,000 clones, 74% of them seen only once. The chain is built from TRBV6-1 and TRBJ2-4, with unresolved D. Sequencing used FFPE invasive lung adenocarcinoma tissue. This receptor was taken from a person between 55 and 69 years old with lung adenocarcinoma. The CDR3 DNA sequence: TGTGCCAGCAGTGAAGCTTCTCTAGCCAAAAACATTCAGTACTTC. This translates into CASSEASLAKNIQYF.